This entry lists 31 T cell receptor beta chains sequenced from one sample in a study of control samples from healthy donors and cancer patients. Sequencing used immunoSEQ multiplex PCR; TCRdb keeps in-frame clones, though not all of them. The table lists about 170,000 clones, more than 85% of them singletons. The sequenced sample was blood. These TCRs come from a middle-aged woman in good health.

The gene calls are TRBV21-1 and TRBJ2-3. TRBV21-1 is flagged as a pseudogene. The CDR3 runs to 12 residues. CDR3 region: CASSTLSDTQYF. The CDR3 region has the DNA TGTGCCAGCTCTACACTGTCAGATACGCAGTATTTT.

V and J are TRBV5-5 and TRBJ2-5, with D maybe TRBD2 (5 bases). The germline CDR1 and CDR2 sequences are SGHKS and YYEKEE (reference sequence). V lost 0 bases and J 3 bases, leaving 9 bases between the germline ends. The CDR3 extends over 14 amino acids. CDR3 bases: TGTGCCAGCAGCTTGGACGGGAAGGAAGAGACCCAGTACTTC. Translating gives CASSLDGKEETQYF. Full variable domain (remainder filled in from reference TRBV5-5 and TRBJ2-5): DAGVTQSPTHLIKTRGQQVTLRCSPISGHKSVSWYQQVLGQGPQFIFQYYEKEERGRGNFPDRFSARQFPNYSSELNVNALLLGDSALYLCASSLDGKEETQYFGPGTRLLVL.

The rearrangement uses TRBV4-1 and TRBJ2-1; TRBD1 matches at 7 bases. The CDR3 is 15 amino acids. The J segment lost 2 bases and the V segment lost 3 bases, leaving 4 bases of the junction unmatched. The germline V gene encodes CDR1 MGHRA and CDR2 YSYEKL. The CDR3 protein is CASSHDRVAYNEQFF. In DNA, the CDR3 is TGCGCCAGCAGCCACGACAGGGTGGCCTACAATGAGCAGTTCTTC.

The V gene is TRBV7-6, the J gene TRBJ2-5; TRBD2 matches 12 bases. V gave up 0 bases and J gave up 7 bases; unmatched junction bases: 15. Germline CDR1 is SGHVS and CDR2 is FNYEAQ. This CDR3 has 19 residues. The DNA for the CDR3 is TGTGCCAGCAGCTTAGCGGTTGCCCCAAGGACTAGCGGGGACTCGACCCAGTACTTC. It specifies CASSLAVAPRTSGDSTQYF.

Many counts were recorded for this clone. J is TRBJ1-4 and V is TRBV19; 10 nucleotides line up with TRBD1. The CDR3 length is 15 residues. J lost 7 bases, V lost 3 bases, and 5 bases had no gene match. Germline loops: CDR1 LNHDA, CDR2 SQIVND (reference sequence). Here the CDR3 reads CASSIRGQGFEKLFF. In DNA, the CDR3 is TGTGCCAGTAGTATCCGGGGACAGGGGTTTGAAAAACTGTTTTTT.

This clone showed up just once. CDR3 region: CASSLEDSNQPQHF. The DNA for the CDR3 is TGTGCCAGCAGCTTAGAGGACAGCAATCAGCCCCAGCATTTT. The rearrangement joins TRBV11-2 to TRBJ1-5; D not resolved. There are 14 residues in the CDR3. The V end lost 0 bases, the J end lost 1 base, and 4 bases lay between the germline ends. Germline V gene data show CDR1 as SGHAT and CDR2 as FQNNGV.

The sample holds one count of this clone. J is TRBJ2-2 and V is TRBV21-1; the table's TRBD1 call for D was not verified on the DNA. TRBV21-1 is classified as a pseudogene. The CDR3 totals 17 residues. CDR3 amino acids: CASSKSGTDPGTGELFF. CDR3 bases: TGTGCCAGCAGCAAATCAGGGACAGACCCAGGCACCGGGGAGCTGTTTTTT.

V is TRBV7-8 and J is TRBJ2-7; D ambiguous. V was pared by 5 bases and J by 2 bases, with 13 bases between. The germline CDR1 and CDR2 sequences are SGHVS and FQNEAQ. The CDR3 is 14 residues long. CDR3 protein: CASSTRAGTYEQYF. The CDR3, as DNA: TGTGCCAGCAGCACCCGGGCCGGCACCTACGAGCAGTACTTC.

The chain combines TRBV27 with TRBJ2-3, with a weak D call TRBD2 (7 bases). There are 15 residues in the CDR3. Germline V gene lookup returns CDR1 MNHEY and CDR2 SMNVEV (reference sequence). With 4 bases removed from V and 9 bases from J, the gap between germline ends came to 20 bases. CDR3 in DNA: TGTGCCAGCAGTTGGATGGGGGGGGCTGCCGAGACGCAGTATTTT. Translated, it gives CASSWMGGAAETQYF.

This clone appeared once. The chain combines TRBV4-1 with TRBJ2-1, with 16 bases aligning to TRBD2. The germline V gene encodes CDR1 MGHRA and CDR2 YSYEKL. CDR3 length: 17 amino acids. V was clipped by 4 bases and J by 5 bases; unmatched bases: 5. CDR3 nucleotide sequence: TGCGCCAGCAGCCCGGGACTAGCGGGGGGGCCGAACAATGAGCAGTTCTTC. Amino acids: CASSPGLAGGPNNEQFF.

The chain uses TRBV6-1 and TRBJ2-7; 9 bases match TRBD1. J lost 0 bases, V lost 3 bases, and 3 bases had no gene match. Germline V gene data show CDR1 as MNHNS and CDR2 as SASEGT. The CDR3 loop spans 15 amino acids. The CDR3 bases are TGTGCCAGCAGTGAGGGGACAGGGCTCTCCTACGAGCAGTACTTC. Its protein product is CASSEGTGLSYEQYF.

This chain uses TRBV3-1 (or the pseudogene TRBV3-2) with TRBJ1-5; D is unclear. CDR1 is LGHDT, CDR2 YNNKEL, per germline (reference sequence). Trimming shortened V by 8 bases and J by 0 bases, and 8 bases separated the two germline ends. The CDR3 consists of 13 residues. The CDR3 bases are TGTGCCAGCCAGGAAAATAGCAATCAGCCCCAGCATTTT. Translation: CASQENSNQPQHF.

This clone was recorded only once. The rearrangement uses TRBV24-1 and TRBJ2-7; no clear D. Trimming stripped 10 bases from V and 10 bases from J, with 16 bases between. The CDR3 has 11 residues. The germline gives CDR1 KGHDR, CDR2 SFDVKD. CDR3 sequence: CATPVAIGQYF. The CDR3 DNA reads as TGTGCCACGCCCGTCGCGATAGGACAGTACTTC.

J is TRBJ1-1 and V is TRBV10-3; a weak D match, TRBD1 (6 bases). This CDR3 is 17 amino acids long. Germline CDR1 reads ENHRY; CDR2 reads SYGVKD. The V gene lost 2 bases and the J gene lost 0 bases, with 16 bases spanning the gap. In DNA form, the CDR3 reads TGTGCCATCAGTGAGACCCCAGGGAGGGGGATGAACACTGAAGCTTTCTTT. Translated: CAISETPGRGMNTEAFF.

The chain recombines TRBV6-6 with TRBJ1-2; weak D call: TRBD1 (5 bases). The CDR3 sequence is 12 residues long. V shed 8 bases and J shed 4 bases, with 11 bases lying between them. Germline V gene sequence: CDR1 MNHNY, CDR2 SVGAGI (reference sequence). CDR3 loop: CASGEQAYGYTF. CDR3 sequence (DNA): TGTGCCAGCGGGGAACAGGCCTATGGCTACACCTTC.

In its sample, this clone was seen once. The V call is TRBV20-1, the J call TRBJ2-2, with TRBD1 matching 7 bases. The germline CDR1 and CDR2 sequences are DFQATT and SNEGSKA (reference sequence). The J segment lost 6 bases and the V segment lost 3 bases, leaving 7 bases of the junction unmatched. The CDR3 covers 14 residues. CDR3 DNA: TGCAGTGCTAGTCCCGGGACAGCCCCCGGGGAGCTGTTTTTT. This gives the protein CSASPGTAPGELFF.

This clone occurred once. The J gene is TRBJ1-6, the V gene TRBV6-5; D gene uncertain. With 6 bases removed from V and 8 bases from J, the gap between germline ends came to 11 bases. This CDR3 contains 13 residues. CDR1 is MNHEY and CDR2 is SVGAGI in the germline V gene. This chain's CDR3 is CASRRWEDSPLHF. The CDR3, as DNA: TGTGCCAGCAGACGTTGGGAGGATTCACCCCTCCACTTT.

J is TRBJ1-2 and V is TRBV19, with 8 positions matching TRBD1. CDR3 length equals 16 residues. From germline, CDR1 is LNHDA and CDR2 SQIVND (reference sequence). J lost 9 bases, V lost 6 bases, and 18 bases had no gene match. The CDR3: CASRAQGGALQYRYTF. CDR3 DNA: TGTGCCAGTAGAGCACAGGGGGGGGCCCTCCAATATCGCTACACCTTC.

This sequence joins TRBV6-5 and TRBJ1-1; D remains ambiguous. The CDR3 sequence is 14 residues long. Germline assignment: CDR1 MNHEY and CDR2 SVGAGI. The V gene lost 8 bases and the J gene lost 1 base, with 14 bases spanning the gap. The CDR3 DNA is TGTGCCAGCCTCTCCGGGTTCGCGAACACTGAAGCTTTCTTT. As protein: CASLSGFANTEAFF.

The chain employs TRBV5-1 and TRBJ2-5; TRBD1 is a possible D gene (5 bases). This CDR3 spans 15 amino acids. Germline V gene lookup returns CDR1 SGHRS and CDR2 YFSETQ. Trimming left V 0 bases short and J 4 bases short, with 13 bases between. This CDR3 is CASSLALDSGETQYF. DNA of the CDR3: TGCGCCAGCAGCTTGGCACTCGACAGTGGAGAGACCCAGTACTTC.

This CDR3 is CASSSSGGGNQPQHF. DNA of the CDR3: TGTGCCAGCAGCTCCAGCGGGGGCGGCAATCAGCCCCAGCATTTT. The chain has TRBV13 and TRBJ1-5, with D possibly matching TRBD1 (6 bases). CDR1 is PRHDT, CDR2 FYEKMQ, per germline (reference sequence). This CDR3 comprises 15 residues. Trimming stripped 4 bases from V and 2 bases from J, with 12 bases between.

This chain links TRBV6-1 with TRBJ1-5; D gene uncertain. The CDR3 totals 13 residues. Trimming cost V 2 bases and J 7 bases, with 9 bases left between them. The germline V gene has CDR1 MNHNS and CDR2 SASEGT. The CDR3 loop reads CASSEKTNQPQHF. The CDR3 nucleotides are TGTGCCAGCAGTGAAAAGACCAACCAGCCCCAGCATTTT.

This clone showed up just once. CDR3 region: CASSASGWPSETQYF. CDR3 nucleotides: TGTGCCAGCAGCGCTAGCGGGTGGCCTTCCGAGACCCAGTACTTC. The genes are TRBV5-5 and TRBJ2-5, with 8 bases aligning to TRBD2. This CDR3 is built from 15 residues. Looked up from germline, CDR1 is SGHKS and CDR2 is YYEKEE (reference sequence). J was trimmed by 5 bases and V by 4 bases; bases with no gene match: 10.

The V and J genes are TRBV19 and TRBJ2-7; 12 bases agree with TRBD1. J gave up 2 bases and V 4 bases, and 15 bases lay outside the gene matches. The length of the CDR3 is 19 residues. Germline-derived CDR1 and CDR2 are LNHDA and SQIVND (reference sequence). DNA for the CDR3: TGTGCCAGTAGTAAAAGGGGGACAGGGGGCCTAGAGCTCACCTACGAGCAGTACTTC. Translating it yields CASSKRGTGGLELTYEQYF. Looking up the rest from reference TRBV19 and TRBJ2-7 gives the full variable domain: DGGITQSPKYLFRKEGQNVTLSCEQNLNHDAMYWYRQDPGQGLRLIYYSQIVNDFQKGDIAEGYSVSREKKESFPLTVTSAQKNPTAFYLCASSKRGTGGLELTYEQYFGPGTRLTVT.

This chain uses TRBV6-5 with TRBJ1-4; a possible D gene is TRBD1 (6 bases). In germline, CDR1 is MNHEY, CDR2 SVGAGI. The V end was cut by 2 bases, the J end by 4 bases, with 8 bases between. This CDR3 spans 14 amino acids. The CDR3 sequence: CASSYGQINEKLFF. In DNA form, the CDR3 reads TGTGCCAGCAGTTACGGACAGATTAATGAAAAACTGTTTTTT.

This rearrangement joins TRBV5-1 to TRBJ2-7, with 7 bases fitting TRBD1. Germline V gives CDR1 SGHRS, CDR2 YFSETQ. V was pared by 4 bases and J by 4 bases, with 5 bases of the junction left unmatched. The CDR3 has 13 amino acids. The CDR3 sequence is CASSMGDSYEQYF. DNA of the CDR3: TGCGCCAGCAGCATGGGGGACAGTTACGAGCAGTACTTC.

This chain joins TRBV10-3 and TRBJ1-1, with a weak D call TRBD1 (5 bases). The V end lost 10 bases, the J end lost 1 base, and 19 bases lay between the germline ends. The CDR3 spans 15 residues. Germline V gene lookup returns CDR1 ENHRY and CDR2 SYGVKD. The CDR3 DNA sequence: TGTGCCACCCACGCCGGGTGGGGCGCGAACACTGAAGCTTTCTTT. This codes for CATHAGWGANTEAFF.

Remarks on this clone: Other DNA sequences in this specimen translate into the identical CDR3. This chain joins TRBV12-3 or TRBV12-4 and TRBJ2-3; D is undetermined. The CDR3 runs 11 residues. The V gene lost 3 bases and the J gene lost 6 bases, with 4 bases spanning the gap. The CDR3 coding sequence is TGTGCCAGCAGTTTGAGTGATACGCAGTATTTT. Translated, it gives CASSLSDTQYF.

The V and J genes are TRBV6-6 and TRBJ2-7; 8 bases agree with TRBD1. V was clipped by 6 bases and J by 4 bases; unmatched bases: 8. From germline, CDR1 is MNHNY and CDR2 SVGAGI (reference sequence). The CDR3 loop spans 14 amino acids. The CDR3: CASSRDRGRYEQYF. The CDR3 region has the DNA TGTGCCAGCAGCCGAGACAGGGGAAGATACGAGCAGTACTTC.

The chain has TRBV5-6 and TRBJ1-2, with a weak D call TRBD1 (5 bases). CDR3 size: 14 residues. CDR1 is SGHDT, CDR2 YYEEEE, per germline. The V gene lost 2 bases and the J gene lost 4 bases, with 12 bases spanning the gap. CDR3 bases: TGTGCCAGCAGCTTTAGTGGGACGAGCTATGGCTACACCTTC. Its protein product is CASSFSGTSYGYTF.

V usage is TRBV12-3 or TRBV12-4 and J usage is TRBJ2-7; D remains ambiguous. The CDR3 has 11 residues. The ends were cut back, 6 bases at V and 2 bases at J, with 5 bases in the middle. The CDR3 DNA reads TGTGCCAGCAGCCGAACCTACGAGCAGTACTTC. Amino acid sequence: CASSRTYEQYF.